One and the same sample provided the 13 T cell receptor beta chains below, sequenced in a study of T cells in Graves' hyperthyroidism and ophthalmopathy. Amplified regions were TCR beta CDR3 sequences from RNA transcripts. Using the HTBI primer set, a first-round RT-PCR was run on the TCR CDR3. TCRdb ran MiXCR on the multiplex PCR reads and lists one entry per CDR3 protein. Here the sample spans about half a million distinct CDR3 sequences, 15% to 20% being singletons. Material for sequencing was blood. The receptor set was obtained from a middle-aged man with Graves' ophthalmopathy.

In this sample, this clonotype turned up a few times. The germline gene is not matched at one end of the junction; a read error may be the cause. The chain employs TRBV11-2 and TRBJ1-1, with no clear D. The CDR3 has 14 amino acids. Germline CDR1 is SGHAT and CDR2 is FQNNGV. The DNA of the CDR3 is TGTGCCAACAGCTTAGGGAAGGAATACACTGAAGCTTTCTTT. It encodes CANSLGKEYTEAFF.

Points on this clonotype: A much larger clone is a single base away; this may be a read error. The chain carries TRBV7-8 and TRBJ2-7, with 8 nucleotides matching TRBD2. CDR1 and CDR2 from the germline V gene are SGHVS and FQNEAQ. This CDR3 is 17 amino acids long. The CDR3 DNA reads as TGTGCCAGCAGCCCAAGGCCCTCAGGACTAGCTTCCTACAAGCAGTACTTC. It yields the protein CASSPRPSGLASYKQYF. The variable domain in full, with the rest retrieved from reference TRBV7-8 and TRBJ2-7, is GAGVSQSPRYKVAKRGQDVALRCDPISGHVSLFWYQQALGQGPEFLTYFQNEAQLDKSGLPSDRFFAERPEGSVSTLKIQRTQQEDSAVYLCASSPRPSGLASYKQYFGPGTRLTVT.

CDR3 DNA sequence: TGCGCTTCCCAGGAGGGGCAGAATAATGAAAAACTGTTTTTT. Translated, it gives CASQEGQNNEKLFF. This chain connects TRBV5-1 to TRBJ1-4, with a weak D call TRBD1 (5 bases). This CDR3 is 14 amino acids long. The germline gives CDR1 SGHRS, CDR2 YFSETQ.

This clonotype was counted ten times or more. The chain combines TRBV2 with TRBJ2-7, with D maybe TRBD1 (6 bases). Between the trimmed V and J ends, which lost 4 bases and 3 bases, there was a span of 10 bases. The germline gives CDR1 SNHLY, CDR2 FYNNEI. The CDR3 totals 13 residues. The CDR3 here is CASSVTGSYEQYF. The CDR3 region has the DNA TGTGCCAGCAGTGTAACAGGGAGCTACGAGCAGTACTTC.

This clonotype was seen many times. The gene calls are TRBV7-2 and TRBJ2-5, with D possibly TRBD2 on 6 matching bases. V gave up 4 bases and J gave up 8 bases, with 14 bases separating them. The length of the CDR3 is 13 residues. Germline V lookup: CDR1 SGHTA, CDR2 FQGNSA. This CDR3 is CASSSGLGITQYF. The CDR3 nucleotides are TGTGCCAGCAGCTCGGGACTCGGGATAACCCAGTACTTC.

This clonotype appeared a few times. The chain is built from TRBV7-6 and TRBJ2-5; D call uncertain. The CDR3 sequence is 14 residues long. Germline CDR1 and CDR2: SGHVS and FNYEAQ. Trimming removed 3 bases from V and 4 bases from J, with 12 bases in between. In DNA, the CDR3 is TGTGCCAGCAGCTTCTCAAGGGCTGCAGAGACCCAGTACTTC. It translates to CASSFSRAAETQYF.

This clonotype was found a few times. A much bigger clone sits one base away, suggesting this may be a read error. The chain couples TRBV7-9 to TRBJ2-3, with 8 bases lining up with TRBD2. Trimming removed 5 bases from V and 1 base from J; junction bases left unmatched: 5. CDR1 and CDR2 from the germline V gene are SEHNR and FQNEAQ (reference sequence). The CDR3 totals 15 residues. This CDR3 is CASSRLARGTDTQYF. CDR3 nucleotide sequence: TGTGCCAGCAGCCGACTAGCGAGAGGCACAGATACGCAGTATTTT.

In this sample, this clonotype turned up many times. The J gene is TRBJ2-1, the V gene TRBV12-3 or TRBV12-4; 7 nucleotides align to TRBD1. Trimming took 5 bases from V and 6 from J; bases not matched to a gene: 7. The CDR3 runs to 14 residues. The CDR3 is CASSRDRGINEQFF. The CDR3 bases are TGTGCCAGCAGTCGGGACAGAGGGATCAATGAGCAGTTCTTC.

V is TRBV9 and J is TRBJ2-3, with D perhaps being TRBD1 or TRBD2 (5 bases each). From germline, CDR1 is SGDLS and CDR2 YYNGEE. V lost 1 base, J lost 4 bases, and 10 bases lay in between. The CDR3 has 14 amino acids. This CDR3 reads CASSVLGVADTQYF. CDR3 in DNA: TGTGCCAGCAGCGTATTGGGGGTCGCAGATACGCAGTATTTT. Full variable domain (remainder filled in from reference TRBV9 and TRBJ2-3): DSGVTQTPKHLITATGQRVTLRCSPRSGDLSVYWYQQSLDQGLQFLIQYYNGEERAKGNILERFSAQQFPDLHSELNLSSLELGDSALYFCASSVLGVADTQYFGPGTRLTVL.

This clonotype turned up a few times. This chain connects TRBV10-3 to TRBJ1-4; 7 nucleotides match TRBD1. The germline V gene encodes CDR1 ENHRY and CDR2 SYGVKD. The CDR3 has 14 amino acids. V was pared by 4 bases and J by 5 bases, with 4 bases of the junction left unmatched. This CDR3 reads CAISADRSNEKLFF. The CDR3 coding sequence is TGTGCCATCAGTGCGGACAGGTCGAATGAAAAACTGTTTTTT.

This clonotype was seen ten or more times. The chain joins TRBV7-3 to TRBJ2-3; a possible D gene is TRBD1 (6 bases). The CDR3 totals 16 residues. V lost 5 bases and J 1 base, leaving 16 bases between the germline ends. Germline V gene lookup returns CDR1 SGHTA and CDR2 FQGTGA. The CDR3 nucleotides read TGTGCCAGCAGCACAAACAGGGCCGGGGGCACAGATACGCAGTATTTT. It is translated as CASSTNRAGGTDTQYF.

The gene calls are TRBV12-3 or TRBV12-4 and TRBJ1-6, with unresolved D. CDR3 length: 12 residues. Trimming took 5 bases from V and 7 from J, leaving 6 bases between them. The CDR3 DNA reads TGTGCCAGCAGTAGGAGGAATTCACCCCTCCACTTT. Translation: CASSRRNSPLHF.

This clonotype was seen a handful of times. The V gene is TRBV7-3, the J gene TRBJ2-3, with TRBD2 identical over 7 bases. This CDR3 has 16 residues. Looked up from germline, CDR1 is SGHTA and CDR2 is FQGTGA. J gave up 3 bases and V 5 bases, and 11 bases lay outside the gene matches. This CDR3 reads CASSRMGGVRTDTQYF. CDR3 sequence (DNA): TGTGCCAGCAGCCGCATGGGGGGGGTCAGGACAGATACGCAGTATTTT.